The 10 T cell receptor beta chains below all came from one sample that was sequenced in a study of T-cell reconstitution after alpha-beta-depleted transplantation in children. The TCRbeta library incorporated unique molecular identifiers. TCRdb re-derived calls from the PCR reads in MiXCR, one entry per CDR3 protein. Of 80,000 to 100,000 distinct CDR3 sequences listed, 23% are singletons. The sample consisted of PBMCs, taken before TCRalphabeta/CD19-depleted stem cell transplant. The receptors were sampled from a boy younger than 10 with acute lymphoblastic leukemia, due to receive a stem cell transplant.

This clonotype was observed a handful of times. The chain is built from TRBV11-2 and TRBJ2-7, with 7 nucleotides matching TRBD2. After removal of 5 bases from V and 7 bases from J, the junction contained 8 bases not matched to a gene. Germline V gives CDR1 SGHAT, CDR2 FQNNGV. The CDR3 is 13 residues long. CDR3 protein: CASSAGVRGEQYF. The CDR3 bases are TGTGCCAGCAGCGCGGGGGTACGGGGGGAGCAGTACTTC.

This clonotype occurred a few times. V gene TRBV7-2 combines with J gene TRBJ2-7, with D perhaps matching TRBD2 (8 bases). V was trimmed by 5 bases and J by 3 bases, leaving 17 bases between them. Germline V gene lookup returns CDR1 SGHTA and CDR2 FQGNSA. The CDR3 contains 15 residues. CDR3 region: CASSRGGAGGYEQYF. CDR3 DNA sequence: TGTGCCAGCAGCCGAGGGGGCGCGGGAGGCTACGAGCAGTACTTC.

This chain joins TRBV6-2 or TRBV6-3 and TRBJ2-1; D not certain. Trimming removed 4 bases from V and 0 bases from J, with 13 bases in between. Germline V gene sequence: CDR1 MNHEY, CDR2 SVGEGT. This CDR3 has 16 amino acids. The CDR3 spells CASSLSPRSSYNEQFF. Written as DNA, the CDR3 is TGTGCCAGCAGTTTAAGTCCTCGGAGCTCCTACAATGAGCAGTTCTTC.

The genes are TRBV20-1 and TRBJ1-5, with TRBD1 as a possible D gene (5 bases). Germline V gives CDR1 DFQATT, CDR2 SNEGSKA (reference sequence). V lost 3 bases and J 4 bases, leaving 13 bases between the germline ends. The CDR3 has 14 residues. CDR3 amino acids: CSARTDFPNQPQHF. CDR3 DNA: TGCAGTGCTAGGACAGACTTTCCTAATCAGCCCCAGCATTTT.

The table lists this clonotype with a few counts. The chain couples TRBV7-3 to TRBJ2-5, with D possibly being TRBD2 (6 bases). This CDR3 contains 15 residues. Germline assignment: CDR1 SGHTA and CDR2 FQGTGA. V gave up 1 base and J gave up 5 bases, with 14 bases separating them. The CDR3: CASSLIGGARETQYF. CDR3 coding DNA: TGTGCCAGCAGCTTAATCGGAGGGGCCCGGGAGACCCAGTACTTC.

The chain joins TRBV9 to TRBJ2-5, with 9 bases identical to TRBD1. There are 15 residues in the CDR3. J gave up 5 bases and V 0 bases, and 5 bases lay outside the gene matches. The germline V gene encodes CDR1 SGDLS and CDR2 YYNGEE. The DNA for the CDR3 is TGTGCCAGCAGCGTAGGGACAGGGGTGCGCGAGACCCAGTACTTC. It encodes CASSVGTGVRETQYF.

CDR3 in DNA: TGTGCCAGCTCCGAACTAGCGCGCGCCGGGGAGCTGTTTTTT. Its protein product is CASSELARAGELFF. The chain joins TRBV6-1 to TRBJ2-2; TRBD2 aligns across 7 bases. CDR1 and CDR2 (germline): MNHNS, SASEGT. J gave up 6 bases and V 8 bases, and 9 bases lay outside the gene matches. This CDR3 is built from 14 residues.

This clonotype was recorded a few times. V is TRBV28 and J is TRBJ2-3; TRBD1 aligns across 8 bases. With V trimmed by 4 bases and J by 2 bases, 8 bases remained unmatched. The CDR3 covers 16 residues. Germline CDR1 reads MDHEN; CDR2 reads SYDVKM. Here the CDR3 DNA reads TGTGCCAGCAGTTCATCCGGGACAGGAGCCACAGATACGCAGTATTTT. This gives the protein CASSSSGTGATDTQYF.

The chain uses TRBV5-1 and TRBJ1-6; the D gene is possibly TRBD1 (5 bases). The V end lost 1 base, the J end lost 7 bases, and 9 bases lay between the germline ends. The germline CDR1 and CDR2 sequences are SGHRS and YFSETQ. This CDR3 has 14 residues. CDR3 DNA sequence: TGCGCCAGCAGCTTGTCAGCAGGGAATTCACCCCTCCACTTT. Encoded protein: CASSLSAGNSPLHF.

This clonotype was detected a few times. V usage is TRBV28 and J usage is TRBJ1-3; the match to TRBD1 covers 7 bases. The trim removed 1 base at V and 8 bases at J, leaving 5 bases unmatched. The CDR3 has 14 residues. Germline lookup yields CDR1 MDHEN and CDR2 SYDVKM. The CDR3 sequence is CASSLFGQAHTIYF. The CDR3 region has the DNA TGTGCCAGCAGTTTATTCGGACAGGCGCACACCATATATTTT.